The sequence of this T cell receptor beta chain was determined in a study of monozygotic twins with inflammatory bowel disease. TCRdb reprocessed the 5' RACE reads and reports one entry per CDR3 protein, with no DNA. Listed are some 150,000 distinct CDR3 sequences; 2.4% falls within the top ten. CDR1 is SGHTS, CDR2 YDEGEE, per germline. The CDR3 has 15 residues. The sample taken for sequencing was blood. The rearrangement joins TRBV5-8 to TRBJ1-3; the D call of TRBD1 rests on TCRdb alone, since no DNA is present to check it. This receptor was taken from a human donor with ulcerative colitis or Crohn's disease, or a healthy co-twin of an affected twin (not recorded which). CDR3: CASSPTTGSGNTIYF.